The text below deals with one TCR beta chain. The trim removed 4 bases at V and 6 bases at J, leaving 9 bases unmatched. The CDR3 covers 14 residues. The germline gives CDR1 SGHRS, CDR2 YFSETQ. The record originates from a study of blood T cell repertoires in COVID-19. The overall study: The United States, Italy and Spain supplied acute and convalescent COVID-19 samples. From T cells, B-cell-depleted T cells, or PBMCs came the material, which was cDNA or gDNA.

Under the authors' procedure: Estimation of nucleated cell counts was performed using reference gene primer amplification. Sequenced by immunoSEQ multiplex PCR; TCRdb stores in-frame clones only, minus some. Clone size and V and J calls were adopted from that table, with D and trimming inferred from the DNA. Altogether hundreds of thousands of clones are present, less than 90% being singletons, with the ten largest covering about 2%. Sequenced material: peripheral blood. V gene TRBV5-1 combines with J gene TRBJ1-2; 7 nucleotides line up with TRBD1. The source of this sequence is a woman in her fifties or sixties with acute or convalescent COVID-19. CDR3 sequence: CASSPGQPGDGYTF. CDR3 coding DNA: TGCGCCAGCAGCCCGGGACAGCCTGGCGATGGCTACACCTTC.